The rows below give T cell receptor beta chains drawn from one sample of a study of identical twins. TCRdb re-called the 5' RACE reads through MiXCR, storing one row per CDR3 protein. This table has a few hundred thousand distinct CDR3 sequences, roughly 12% appearing once. This same sample was also part of a study on yellow fever vaccine responses in identical twins.

Input material: memory (CD45RO+) T cells sorted from blood. These receptors all come from a woman between 18 and 30 years old in good health. The CDR3 runs from the conserved cysteine through the conserved F or W. The D gene is left open where the match is weak.

v_gene	d_gene	j_gene	CDR3aa
TRBV5-1	TRBD2	TRBJ2-3	CASSWTSGYTDTQYF
TRBV3-1	-	TRBJ2-4	CASSQDRQIWHF
TRBV18	TRBD1	TRBJ1-1	CASSPRSGGTEAFF
TRBV4-1	-	TRBJ2-7	CASSQGAQGREQYF
TRBV20-1	TRBD1	TRBJ2-3	CSAVYRGLDTQYF
TRBV12-3/TRBV12-4	TRBD1	TRBJ1-2	CASSKNTGGASGYTF
TRBV20-1	TRBD2	TRBJ2-1	CSARVPKTSGFNEQFF
TRBV28	TRBD1	TRBJ2-3	CASSPQGAGVEDTQYF
TRBV20-1	-	TRBJ2-1	CSASRALNYNEQFF
TRBV5-1	TRBD2	TRBJ2-1	CASSLVRPSGHNEQFF
TRBV20-1	-	TRBJ1-5	CSARDFGRENQPQHF
TRBV12-3/TRBV12-4	-	TRBJ2-7	CASSPNPSHEQYF
TRBV7-2	-	TRBJ1-2	CASSLGRGYYGYTF
TRBV6-1	TRBD1	TRBJ2-7	CASSSHPSGTASYEQYF
TRBV18	TRBD1	TRBJ2-7	CASSSLPDRGFNEQYF
TRBV10-3	-	TRBJ1-1	CAISGGQNTEAFF
TRBV7-3	-	TRBJ2-2	CASSSTGTSNTGELFF
TRBV5-5	-	TRBJ1-5	CASSLAENQPQHF
TRBV5-1	TRBD2	TRBJ2-7	CASSYGTSGTYEQYF
TRBV29-1	TRBD1	TRBJ1-5	CSVTTGGLDQPQHF
TRBV2	-	TRBJ1-5	CASKEYSNQPQHF
TRBV3-1	-	TRBJ2-7	CASSRDAPYEQYF
TRBV7-2	-	TRBJ2-7	CASRMGGTRQSYEQYF
TRBV4-3	TRBD2	TRBJ2-3	CASSPGTSDTDTQYF
TRBV12-3/TRBV12-4	-	TRBJ2-1	CASSPGTSEANEQFF
TRBV7-8	-	TRBJ2-5	CASSLERGERTQYF
TRBV5-1	TRBD2	TRBJ2-1	CASSLLAGGPEEQFF
TRBV29-1	-	TRBJ2-5	CSVTSPETQYF
TRBV15	-	TRBJ2-3	CATSARFRGDTQYF
TRBV4-2	TRBD1	TRBJ2-4	CASSSEPGGANIQYF
TRBV29-1	-	TRBJ2-7	CSVSGLTYEQYF
TRBV7-9	TRBD1	TRBJ2-1	CASSLARGQLNNEQFF
TRBV30	TRBD1	TRBJ2-4	CAYSQGAGNIQYF
TRBV6-5	TRBD2	TRBJ2-3	CASSYLSQGGPKDTQYF
TRBV12-3/TRBV12-4	-	TRBJ1-2	CASSLDLPVYGYTF
TRBV5-5	TRBD1	TRBJ2-3	CASSLPTGQARTDTQYF
TRBV4-2	-	TRBJ2-2	CASSQEVGGRVGELFF
TRBV15	TRBD2	TRBJ2-2	CATSWREGGTGELFF
TRBV6-2/TRBV6-3	-	TRBJ2-1	CASSYGDFLPYNEQFF
TRBV5-6	-	TRBJ2-5	CASSLYGGAWVETQYF
TRBV20-1	-	TRBJ2-1	CSATPLGESYNEQFF
TRBV9	-	TRBJ2-3	CASPLFTDTQYF
TRBV4-1	-	TRBJ2-5	CASSQDPPAEETQYF
TRBV18	TRBD2	TRBJ2-7	CASSPGLAVQNEQYF
TRBV7-9	TRBD1	TRBJ2-7	CASSGTGNSEQYF
TRBV7-8	-	TRBJ2-5	CASSPLSPDKQETQYF
TRBV6-2/TRBV6-3	TRBD1	TRBJ2-5	CASSYGQGASQETQYF
TRBV11-2	TRBD1	TRBJ2-3	CASSLGQGAVTDTQYF
TRBV6-5	TRBD2	TRBJ2-7	CASSYGGEPYEQYF
TRBV2	-	TRBJ1-2	CASSEDRLNYGYTF
TRBV20-1	TRBD2	TRBJ2-2	CSATPIAGGPSGVFF